This T cell receptor beta chain was captured by sequencing in a study of cytomegalovirus exposure and HLA in healthy donors. Turning to the study itself: Earlier, fewer than 130 million unique TCR beta sequences were recovered from roughly 180 million T cells by an analysis.

Points from the study as a whole: High specificity and sensitivity for cytomegalovirus status were reported for the classifier. Most TCR sequences proved rare, with some public TCRs found in many donors.

Worth noting for this clone: Its antigen is unknown.

Primers for the PCR totalled 60 Vbeta and 13 Jbeta. Authors' analysis steps: In a later analysis, some 80 million unique TCR beta chains included roughly 11 million shared by two or more donors. Repertoires were generated with immunoSEQ multiplex PCR, while TCRdb's copy carries only in-frame clones and drops some. The DNA was the basis for D and trimming; V, J and clone size are from that table. The table for this sample gives roughly 120,000 clones. This CDR3 has 14 amino acids. Deletions cut 4 bases from V and 8 bases from J, with 15 bases between. CDR1 and CDR2 (germline): SGHDT, YYEEEE. This TCR derives from a man aged 18 to 30 in good health and CMV-seronegative. Sequenced sample: PBMCs. This chain connects TRBV5-6 to TRBJ1-4; D is uncertain. The CDR3 loop is CASSLGFGLEKLFF. The CDR3 bases are TGTGCCAGCAGCCTAGGTTTTGGCTTGGAAAAACTGTTTTTT.